The sequence of this T cell receptor beta chain was determined in a study of cytomegalovirus exposure and HLA in healthy donors. Study results and limitations: In a later analysis, at a false discovery rate of 0.05, 15,000 to 20,000 TCR beta sequences were associated with HLA alleles.

Note on this clone: Antigen: not known.

V lost 4 bases, J lost 6 bases, and 8 bases stayed unmatched. Germline V gene data show CDR1 as SGDLS and CDR2 as YYNGEE. The CDR3 runs 14 residues. This PCR relied on a set of 60 Vbeta primers and 13 Jbeta primers. TCRdb's copy holds only in-frame clones and misses some; the assay was immunoSEQ multiplex PCR. The table has fewer than 250,000 clones, about 79% seen once; the top ten hold 1.5% to 2%. The sequenced sample was PBMCs. This chain joins TRBV9 and TRBJ2-7; 9 bases agree with TRBD1. The TCR sequence derives from a male donor in good health and CMV-seronegative. As DNA, the CDR3 is TGTGCCAGCAGCTCATGGGACAGGGAACCCGAGCAGTACTTC. It codes for CASSSWDREPEQYF.